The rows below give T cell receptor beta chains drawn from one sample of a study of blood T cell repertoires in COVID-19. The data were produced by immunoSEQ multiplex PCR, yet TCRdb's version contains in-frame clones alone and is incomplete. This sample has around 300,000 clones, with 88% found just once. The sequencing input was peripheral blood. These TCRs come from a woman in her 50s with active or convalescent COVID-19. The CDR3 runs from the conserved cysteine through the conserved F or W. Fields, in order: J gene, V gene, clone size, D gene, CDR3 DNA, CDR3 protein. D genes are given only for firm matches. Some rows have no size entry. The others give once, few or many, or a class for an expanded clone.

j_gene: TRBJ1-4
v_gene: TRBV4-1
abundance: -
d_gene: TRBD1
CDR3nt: TGCGCCAGCAGCCCAGCCCAACTCACAGGGGGCGGTAATGAAAAACTGTTTTTT
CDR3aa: CASSPAQLTGGGNEKLFF

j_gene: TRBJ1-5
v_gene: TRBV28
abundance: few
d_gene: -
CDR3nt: TGTGCCAGCAGTCCCCCGTCAGGGAGCAATCAGCCCCAGCATTTT
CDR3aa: CASSPPSGSNQPQHF

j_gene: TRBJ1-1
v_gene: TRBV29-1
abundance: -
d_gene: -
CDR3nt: TGCAGCGTTGGTCCCGCCAGCACTGAAGCTTTCTTT
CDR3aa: CSVGPASTEAFF

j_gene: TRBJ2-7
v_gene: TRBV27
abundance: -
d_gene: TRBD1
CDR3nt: TGTGCCAGCAGCCTACAGGGGTCTCGCTCCTACGAGCAGTACTTC
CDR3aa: CASSLQGSRSYEQYF

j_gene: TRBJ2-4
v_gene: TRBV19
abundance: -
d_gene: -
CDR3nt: TGTGCCAGCAGTTGGGGCAGAGAAAACATTCAGTACTTC
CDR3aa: CASSWGRENIQYF

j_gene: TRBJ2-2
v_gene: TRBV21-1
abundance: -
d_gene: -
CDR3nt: TGTGCCAGCAGCCGGACAGGCGGGGAGCTGTTTTTT
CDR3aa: CASSRTGGELFF

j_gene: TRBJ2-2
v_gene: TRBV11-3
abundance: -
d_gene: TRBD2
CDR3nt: TGTGCCAGCAGCTACTCGGGACTAGCGGAAAACACCGGGGAGCTGTTTTTT
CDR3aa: CASSYSGLAENTGELFF

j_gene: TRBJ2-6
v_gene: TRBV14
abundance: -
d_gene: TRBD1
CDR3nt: TGTGCCAGCAGCCAAAGGGACAGGGTATACTCTGGGGCCAACGTCCTGACTTTC
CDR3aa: CASSQRDRVYSGANVLTF

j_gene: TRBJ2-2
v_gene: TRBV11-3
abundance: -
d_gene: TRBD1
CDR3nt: TGTGCCAGCAGCTCCGGGACAGTTGGGGAGCTGTTTTTT
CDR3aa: CASSSGTVGELFF

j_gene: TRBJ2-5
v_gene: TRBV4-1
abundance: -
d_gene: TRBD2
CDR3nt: TGCGCCAGCAGCCACCTACCGGGACTAGCGCTCATTCAAGAGACCCAGTACTTC
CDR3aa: CASSHLPGLALIQETQYF